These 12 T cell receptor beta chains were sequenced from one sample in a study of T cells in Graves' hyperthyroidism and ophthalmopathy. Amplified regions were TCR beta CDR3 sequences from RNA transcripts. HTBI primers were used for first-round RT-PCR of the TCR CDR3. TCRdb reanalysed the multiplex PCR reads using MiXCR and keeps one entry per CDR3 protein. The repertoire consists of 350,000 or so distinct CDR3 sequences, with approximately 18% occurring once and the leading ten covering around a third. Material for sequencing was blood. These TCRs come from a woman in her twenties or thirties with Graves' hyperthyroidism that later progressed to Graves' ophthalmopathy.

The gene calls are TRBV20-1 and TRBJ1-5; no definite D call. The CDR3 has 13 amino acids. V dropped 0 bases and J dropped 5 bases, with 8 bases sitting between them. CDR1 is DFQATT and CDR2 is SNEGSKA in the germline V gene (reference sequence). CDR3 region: CSARDPVDQPQHF. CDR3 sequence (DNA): TGCAGTGCTAGAGATCCGGTCGATCAGCCCCAGCATTTT.

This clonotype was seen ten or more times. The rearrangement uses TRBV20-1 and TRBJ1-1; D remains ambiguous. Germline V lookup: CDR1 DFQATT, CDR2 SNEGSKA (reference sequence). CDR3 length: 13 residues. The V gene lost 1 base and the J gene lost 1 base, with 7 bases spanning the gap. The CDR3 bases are TGCAGTGCTAGAGTTGGTACGAACACTGAAGCTTTCTTT. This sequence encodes CSARVGTNTEAFF.

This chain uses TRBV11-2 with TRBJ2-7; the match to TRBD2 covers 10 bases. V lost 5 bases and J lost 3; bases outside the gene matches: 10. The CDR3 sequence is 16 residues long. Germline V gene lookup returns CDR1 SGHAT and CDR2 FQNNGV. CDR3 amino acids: CASSITLAGGIYEQYF. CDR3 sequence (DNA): TGTGCCAGCAGCATTACCTTAGCGGGAGGCATCTACGAGCAGTACTTC.

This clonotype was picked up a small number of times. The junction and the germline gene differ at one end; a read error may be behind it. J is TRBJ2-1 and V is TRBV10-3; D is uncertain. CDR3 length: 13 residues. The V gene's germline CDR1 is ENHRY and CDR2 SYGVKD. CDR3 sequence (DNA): TGTGCCATCAGTGAGTCAAGCCTAAATGGGCAGTTCTTC. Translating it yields CAISESSLNGQFF.

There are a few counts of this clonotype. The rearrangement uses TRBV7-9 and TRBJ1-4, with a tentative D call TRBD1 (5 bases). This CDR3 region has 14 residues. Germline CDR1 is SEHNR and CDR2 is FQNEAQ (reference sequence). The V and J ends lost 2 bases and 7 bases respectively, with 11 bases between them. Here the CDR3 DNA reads TGTGCCAGCAGCTTATCCGGGGCAAGTGAAAAACTGTTTTTT. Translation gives CASSLSGASEKLFF.

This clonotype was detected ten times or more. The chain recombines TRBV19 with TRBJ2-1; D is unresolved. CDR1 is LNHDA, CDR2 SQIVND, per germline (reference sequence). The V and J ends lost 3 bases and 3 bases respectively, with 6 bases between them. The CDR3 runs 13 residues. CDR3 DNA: TGTGCCAGTAGTATTGGTATCTACAATGAGCAGTTCTTC. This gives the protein CASSIGIYNEQFF.

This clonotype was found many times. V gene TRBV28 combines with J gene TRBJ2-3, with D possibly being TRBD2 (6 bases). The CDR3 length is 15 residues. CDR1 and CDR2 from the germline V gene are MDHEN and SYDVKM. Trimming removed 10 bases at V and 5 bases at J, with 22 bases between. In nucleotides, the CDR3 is TGTGCCACCCGAGCTAGCGCCTATGGGGTAGATACGCAGTATTTT. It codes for CATRASAYGVDTQYF. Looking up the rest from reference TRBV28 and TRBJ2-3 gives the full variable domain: DVKVTQSSRYLVKRTGEKVFLECVQDMDHENMFWYRQDPGLGLRLIYFSYDVKMKEKGDIPEGYSVSREKKERFSLILESASTNQTSMYLCATRASAYGVDTQYFGPGTRLTVL.

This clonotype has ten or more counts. CDR3 in DNA: TGTGCCAGCAGTTCTTGGGGGGGGAAGACTGAAGCTTTCTTT. This translates into CASSSWGGKTEAFF. The chain combines TRBV27 with TRBJ1-1, with a weak D call TRBD1 (5 bases). V gave up 4 bases and J gave up 5 bases, with 14 bases separating them. The CDR3 is made up of 14 amino acids. The V gene's germline CDR1 is MNHEY and CDR2 SMNVEV (reference sequence).

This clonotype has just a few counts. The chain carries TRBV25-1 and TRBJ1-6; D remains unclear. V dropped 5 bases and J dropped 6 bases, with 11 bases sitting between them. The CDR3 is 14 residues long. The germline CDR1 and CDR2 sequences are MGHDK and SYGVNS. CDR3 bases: TGTGCCAGCAGTCGGGGTTCCGGTAATTCACCCCTCCACTTT. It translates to CASSRGSGNSPLHF.

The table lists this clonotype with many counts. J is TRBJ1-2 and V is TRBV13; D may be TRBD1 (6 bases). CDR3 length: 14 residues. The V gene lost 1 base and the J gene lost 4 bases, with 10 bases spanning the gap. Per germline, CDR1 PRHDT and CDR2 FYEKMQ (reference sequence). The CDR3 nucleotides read TGTGCCAGCAGCTTAGCTCGGGGGCCCTATGGCTACACCTTC. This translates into CASSLARGPYGYTF.

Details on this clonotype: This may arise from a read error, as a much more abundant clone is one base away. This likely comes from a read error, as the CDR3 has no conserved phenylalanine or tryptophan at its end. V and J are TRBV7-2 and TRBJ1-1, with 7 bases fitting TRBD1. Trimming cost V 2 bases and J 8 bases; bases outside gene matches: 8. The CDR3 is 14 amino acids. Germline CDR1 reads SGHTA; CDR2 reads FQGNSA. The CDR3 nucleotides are TGTGCCAGCAGCTTATGGCCGGGGACAGTGGAAGCTTTCTTA. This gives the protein CASSLWPGTVEAFL.

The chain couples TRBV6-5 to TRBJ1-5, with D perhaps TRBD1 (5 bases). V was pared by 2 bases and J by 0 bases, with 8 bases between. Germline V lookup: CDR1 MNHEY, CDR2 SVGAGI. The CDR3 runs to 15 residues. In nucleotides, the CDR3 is TGTGCCAGCAGTTACCAGGGCCATAGCAATCAGCCCCAGCATTTT. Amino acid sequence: CASSYQGHSNQPQHF.